Given below is one T cell receptor beta chain in context. The antigen it binds to is not known. Within one base of it there is no much larger clone, and no base qualities were kept. The Qiagen DNeasy kit was used to extract genomic DNA from unsorted PBMCs and from the negatively selected CD4+ and CD8+ fractions. Using primers that anneal to V and J segments, immunoSEQ multiplex PCR amplified the TCR beta CDR3 regions. Amplification bias was minimized using a synthetic immune receptor repertoire, and residual bias was removed computationally after sequencing. Per the original workflow: Repertoire diversity was quantified as the Shannon entropy index using custom Python scripts. Unsorted, CD4+ and CD8+ repertoires were analyzed separately, except in combined analyses where CD4+ and CD8+ sequences were merged in silico. Clonal expansion was defined as a frequency increase of at least 2-fold after treatment compared with C1D1, and clones undetected at baseline were assigned a pseudocount of 0.5. Singleton clones were defined as clones with 0 or 1 copy at C1D1, and non-singleton clones were defined as clones with 2 or more copies. Clones expanded in unsorted samples were labelled as CD4+, CD8+ or unknown by matching protein sequences in sorted samples from the same patient. Wilcoxon tests on paired samples were used to test changes in diversity from C1D1 to C4D1. TCRdb stores this immuneACCESS table with in-frame sequences only. Part of the clones is absent; in the studies checked, under half of the shortfall reflects unresolved V genes, and no reason is known for the rest. That table furnishes V, J and clone size, whereas the DNA furnished D and trimming. In this sample the table shows 100,000 or so clones, about 92% of which occur a single time. The top ten clonotypes cover just under 2% of the sample.

The entry originates in a study of PD-1 blockade in classical Hodgkin lymphoma (dated by TCRdb to 2018 to 2021). Concerning the study at large: Nivolumab dosing was 3 mg/kg intravenously every 2 weeks, continuing until either disease progression or unacceptable toxicity. To define a peripheral blood immune signature of response to PD-1 blockade in classical Hodgkin lymphoma, the study combined TCR beta sequencing with CyTOF. Study-wide conclusions, independent of this receptor: The study covered only a single clinical trial cohort, and the causes of the repertoire differences, possibly disease activity or prior therapy, were still not defined. Lower diversity was seen in patients whose nivolumab began less than 1 year after ASCT, and these patients were left out of later analyses so that immune reconstitution would not confound the results. Baseline TCR diversity was reported to be lower in newly diagnosed patients than in healthy donors, and even lower in relapsed/refractory patients. By C4D1, a significant rise was seen in CD4+ TCR diversity but not in CD8+ TCR diversity (p=0.0027 vs p=0.16), and the rise was most apparent among complete responders (p=0.02). Among trial patients, those achieving complete response had baseline diversity similar to that of newly diagnosed patients, while diversity was significantly lower in partial responders and progressors.

The sample's time point, from its label and the paper: cycle 4 day 1 (C4D1), after less than seven weeks of nivolumab. Relapse after autologous stem cell transplantation had occurred in all trial patients, and cohorts A, B and C were distinguished by prior brentuximab vedotin exposure. The trial cohort comprised 60 or so patients with relapsed/refractory classical Hodgkin lymphoma whose best overall responses were complete response, partial response or progressive disease. Trial patients were treated with single-agent nivolumab in the multi-cohort phase II CheckMate 205 trial. An independent review committee assessed best overall response by applying the 2007 International Working Group response criteria. PBMCs from the trial were collected at three points: immediately before nivolumab initiation (C1D1), and during therapy at cycle 2 day 1 and cycle 4 day 1. Peripheral blood was collected in 8 mL Vacutainer Cell Preparation Tubes, from which PBMCs were isolated by centrifugation and then cryopreserved.

Unmatched junction bases come to 2, with V trimmed by 3 bases and J by 1 base. Its CDR3 holds 14 amino acids, cysteine through phenylalanine. Left in the record is the CDR3 DNA by itself, 42 bases read in frame from the first base. As encoded in the germline V gene, CDR1 is SGHVS while CDR2 is FQNEAQ. This receptor was obtained from a human donor with classical Hodgkin lymphoma. The sample was peripheral blood mononuclear cells (PBMCs), taken before the fourth cycle of nivolumab. The chain is assembled from TRBV7-8 and TRBJ1-2; TRBD1 lines up with 7 middle nucleotides. The nucleotide sequence is given as TGTGCCAGCAGCTTGGCAGGGGGTAACTATGGCTACACCTTC. It specifies CASSLAGGNYGYTF.